This TCR beta chain stems from a study of T cell responses to AZD1222 COVID-19 vaccine. TCRdb's copy holds only in-frame clones and misses some; the assay was immunoSEQ multiplex PCR. The sample includes around 74,000 clones, about 92% seen only once; the top ten take approximately 6.5%. Per germline, CDR1 LNHDA and CDR2 SQIVND (reference sequence). CDR3 size: 14 residues. V dropped 6 bases and J dropped 3 bases, with 13 bases sitting between them. The receptor was isolated from an adult in good health. The sample in question was peripheral blood, obtained on day 0 of MenACWY control vaccination. The chain couples TRBV19 to TRBJ2-3; unclear D gene. CDR3 sequence (DNA): TGTGCCAGTAGAAGTCTGGTGCGGACAGATACGCAGTATTTT. It translates to CASRSLVRTDTQYF.